This T cell receptor (beta chain) was captured in a study of control samples from healthy donors and cancer patients. CDR1 and CDR2 from the germline V gene are MNHEY and SMNVEV (reference sequence). Trimming pared 4 bases from V and 1 base from J, leaving 12 bases between. The length of the CDR3 is 15 residues. Clones were read by immunoSEQ multiplex PCR, and TCRdb kept only the in-frame ones, dropping some. Among 150,000 to 200,000 clones listed, under 95% were seen once. The sequence derives from a woman under 30 in good health. The genes are TRBV27 and TRBJ2-3; D is ambiguous. The sample taken for sequencing was blood. CDR3 DNA: TGTGCCAGCAGTTCGATAAGGGCCGGCACAGATACGCAGTATTTT. Translating gives CASSSIRAGTDTQYF.